A selection of T cell receptor beta chains follows, all from one sample in a study of early T cells in non-severe SARS-CoV-2 infection. Each CDR3 protein is one row after TCRdb ran MiXCR on the 5' RACE reads. Of 60,000 or so distinct CDR3 sequences listed, 15% were seen once; the top ten hold roughly 10%. This material consisted of whole blood, taken at baseline. The receptors come from an adult who was a healthcare worker with PCR-confirmed SARS-CoV-2 infection or an uninfected control (not recorded which). CDR3s include the opening cysteine and the closing phenylalanine or tryptophan. Fields, in order: clone size, D gene, J gene, V gene, CDR3 protein, CDR3 DNA. D genes are given only for firm matches. Some rows have no size entry. The others give once, few or many, or a class for an expanded clone.

abundance: NA
d_gene: NA
j_gene: TRBJ1-2
v_gene: TRBV4-1
CDR3aa: CASRAVVTRPYGYTF
CDR3nt: TGCGCCAGCAGGGCTGTAGTAACTAGGCCCTATGGCTACACCTTC

abundance: few
d_gene: NA
j_gene: TRBJ2-5
v_gene: TRBV5-1
CDR3aa: CASSLGSGMETQYF
CDR3nt: TGCGCCAGCAGCTTGGGATCAGGGATGGAGACCCAGTACTTC

abundance: many
d_gene: NA
j_gene: TRBJ2-3
v_gene: TRBV11-2
CDR3aa: CASSLRRDSSTDTQYF
CDR3nt: TGTGCCAGCAGCCTACGTCGGGACTCAAGCACAGATACGCAGTATTTT

abundance: few
d_gene: NA
j_gene: TRBJ1-2
v_gene: TRBV20-1
CDR3aa: CSARAESRGYTF
CDR3nt: TGCAGTGCTAGAGCGGAATCTCGAGGCTACACCTTC

abundance: many
d_gene: NA
j_gene: TRBJ2-3
v_gene: TRBV6-6
CDR3aa: CASSYGTVDTQYF
CDR3nt: TGTGCCAGCAGTTACGGAACGGTCGACACGCAGTATTTT

abundance: NA
d_gene: NA
j_gene: TRBJ2-3
v_gene: TRBV28
CDR3aa: CASSFDYRLTDTQYF
CDR3nt: TGTGCCAGCAGTTTTGACTACCGATTGACAGATACGCAGTATTTT

abundance: many
d_gene: NA
j_gene: TRBJ2-3
v_gene: TRBV29-1
CDR3aa: CSVAGTDTQYF
CDR3nt: TGCAGCGTTGCAGGCACAGATACGCAGTATTTT

abundance: NA
d_gene: NA
j_gene: TRBJ1-3
v_gene: TRBV27
CDR3aa: CASSPRTASITSGNTIYF
CDR3nt: TGTGCCAGCAGTCCACGGACAGCATCTATTACCTCTGGTAACACCATATATTTT

abundance: NA
d_gene: NA
j_gene: TRBJ2-7
v_gene: TRBV6-5
CDR3aa: CASSYSARAYEQYF
CDR3nt: TGTGCCAGCAGTTACTCGGCTCGGGCCTACGAGCAGTACTTC

abundance: NA
d_gene: TRBD1
j_gene: TRBJ1-2
v_gene: TRBV28
CDR3aa: CASSPPGQGYGYTF
CDR3nt: TGTGCCAGCAGCCCGCCCGGACAGGGCTATGGCTACACCTTC

abundance: few
d_gene: TRBD2
j_gene: TRBJ2-3
v_gene: TRBV27
CDR3aa: CASSLRTRNTDTQYF
CDR3nt: TGTGCCAGCAGTTTACGGACTAGGAACACAGATACGCAGTATTTT

abundance: many
d_gene: TRBD1
j_gene: TRBJ1-2
v_gene: TRBV11-2
CDR3aa: CASRRIAGYRQGAQGYTF
CDR3nt: TGTGCCAGCAGGCGAATTGCCGGTTATAGACAGGGGGCTCAAGGCTACACCTTC

abundance: few
d_gene: NA
j_gene: TRBJ1-5
v_gene: TRBV27
CDR3aa: CASSLVSNQPQHF
CDR3nt: TGTGCCAGCAGTTTAGTTAGCAATCAGCCCCAGCATTTT

abundance: few
d_gene: NA
j_gene: TRBJ2-2
v_gene: TRBV20-1
CDR3aa: CSAVVGANTGELFF
CDR3nt: TGCAGTGCGGTGGTGGGTGCGAACACCGGGGAGCTGTTTTTT

abundance: few
d_gene: NA
j_gene: TRBJ2-2
v_gene: TRBV7-7
CDR3aa: CASSLETARTGELFF
CDR3nt: TGTGCCAGCAGCTTAGAAACTGCAAGGACCGGGGAGCTGTTTTTT

abundance: NA
d_gene: NA
j_gene: TRBJ2-7
v_gene: TRBV20-1
CDR3aa: CSAATGRRAVEQYF
CDR3nt: TGCAGTGCTGCAACGGGACGCCGGGCAGTGGAGCAGTACTTC

abundance: few
d_gene: NA
j_gene: TRBJ1-1
v_gene: TRBV18
CDR3aa: CASSPGGDTEAFF
CDR3nt: TGTGCCAGCTCACCAGGGGGGGACACTGAAGCTTTCTTT

abundance: NA
d_gene: TRBD2
j_gene: TRBJ2-3
v_gene: TRBV5-1
CDR3aa: CASSPFGTRSTDTQYF
CDR3nt: TGCGCCAGCAGTCCCTTCGGGACTAGGAGCACAGATACGCAGTATTTT

abundance: many
d_gene: TRBD2
j_gene: TRBJ2-3
v_gene: TRBV2
CDR3aa: CASSGGLADSTDTQYF
CDR3nt: TGTGCCAGCTCGGGAGGGCTAGCGGATAGCACAGATACGCAGTATTTT

abundance: NA
d_gene: NA
j_gene: TRBJ2-3
v_gene: TRBV19
CDR3aa: CASSIGPDTQYF
CDR3nt: TGTGCCAGTAGTATAGGTCCAGATACGCAGTATTTT

abundance: many
d_gene: NA
j_gene: TRBJ1-6
v_gene: TRBV12-3/TRBV12-4
CDR3aa: CASSFRSEGSPLHF
CDR3nt: TGTGCCAGCAGTTTTCGATCAGAGGGTTCACCCCTCCACTTT

abundance: few
d_gene: NA
j_gene: TRBJ1-3
v_gene: TRBV7-2
CDR3aa: CASSPSYGNTIYF
CDR3nt: TGTGCCAGCAGCCCCTCTTACGGAAACACCATATATTTT

abundance: few
d_gene: NA
j_gene: TRBJ2-7
v_gene: TRBV9
CDR3aa: CASSPHYEQYF
CDR3nt: TGTGCCAGCAGCCCACACTACGAGCAGTACTTC

abundance: NA
d_gene: NA
j_gene: TRBJ1-4
v_gene: TRBV3-1
CDR3aa: CASSPTTNEKLFF
CDR3nt: TGTGCCAGCAGCCCGACAACTAATGAAAAACTGTTTTTT

abundance: few
d_gene: TRBD1
j_gene: TRBJ1-2
v_gene: TRBV12-3/TRBV12-4
CDR3aa: CASSPETGPYGYTF
CDR3nt: TGTGCCAGCAGTCCCGAGACAGGGCCTTATGGCTACACCTTC

abundance: many
d_gene: TRBD1
j_gene: TRBJ2-7
v_gene: TRBV28
CDR3aa: CASSWTGIEQYF
CDR3nt: TGTGCCAGCAGTTGGACAGGGATCGAGCAGTACTTC

abundance: many
d_gene: NA
j_gene: TRBJ2-1
v_gene: TRBV12-3/TRBV12-4
CDR3aa: CASSFAGGNEQFF
CDR3nt: TGTGCCAGCAGTTTCGCCGGGGGCAATGAGCAGTTCTTC

abundance: few
d_gene: TRBD2
j_gene: TRBJ2-3
v_gene: TRBV20-1
CDR3aa: CSARGLAGTQDTQYF
CDR3nt: TGCAGTGCTAGAGGACTAGCGGGTACCCAGGATACGCAGTATTTT

abundance: NA
d_gene: TRBD1
j_gene: TRBJ2-7
v_gene: TRBV9
CDR3aa: CASSLTGEAYEQYF
CDR3nt: TGTGCCAGCAGCCTCACAGGGGAAGCGTACGAGCAGTACTTC

abundance: few
d_gene: NA
j_gene: TRBJ1-1
v_gene: TRBV9
CDR3aa: CASSTTMNTEAFF
CDR3nt: TGTGCCAGCAGCACAACAATGAACACTGAAGCTTTCTTT

abundance: few
d_gene: TRBD2
j_gene: TRBJ2-1
v_gene: TRBV9
CDR3aa: CASSVQLAGYNEQFF
CDR3nt: TGTGCCAGCAGCGTGCAGCTAGCGGGGTACAATGAGCAGTTCTTC

abundance: many
d_gene: TRBD1
j_gene: TRBJ2-2
v_gene: TRBV30
CDR3aa: CACPPGGVTGELFF
CDR3nt: TGTGCCTGCCCCCCAGGGGGAGTGACCGGGGAGCTGTTTTTT

abundance: NA
d_gene: TRBD1
j_gene: TRBJ2-7
v_gene: TRBV7-2
CDR3aa: CASSPRTGRIPYEQYF
CDR3nt: TGTGCCAGCAGCCCTAGGACAGGCAGAATCCCCTACGAGCAGTACTTC

abundance: few
d_gene: NA
j_gene: TRBJ2-3
v_gene: TRBV29-1
CDR3aa: CSVEERGDTQYF
CDR3nt: TGCAGCGTTGAGGAAAGGGGTGATACGCAGTATTTT

abundance: NA
d_gene: NA
j_gene: TRBJ1-1
v_gene: TRBV4-1
CDR3aa: CASSQPGRRRTEAFF
CDR3nt: TGCGCCAGCAGCCAACCCGGACGCCGGCGGACTGAAGCTTTCTTT

abundance: NA
d_gene: TRBD2
j_gene: TRBJ2-1
v_gene: TRBV5-1
CDR3aa: CASSRTGTTSYNEQFF
CDR3nt: TGCGCCAGCAGTCGGACCGGGACTACGAGCTACAATGAGCAGTTCTTC

abundance: NA
d_gene: NA
j_gene: TRBJ2-3
v_gene: TRBV5-1
CDR3aa: CASSLETYKYF
CDR3nt: TGCGCCAGCAGCTTGGAGACGTACAAGTATTTT

abundance: NA
d_gene: NA
j_gene: TRBJ2-1
v_gene: TRBV29-1
CDR3aa: CSVVRGEQDEQFF
CDR3nt: TGCAGCGTTGTTAGGGGGGAGCAGGATGAGCAGTTCTTC

abundance: NA
d_gene: TRBD1
j_gene: TRBJ1-2
v_gene: TRBV7-2
CDR3aa: CASSLVTGAGYGYTF
CDR3nt: TGTGCCAGCAGCTTAGTTACAGGGGCGGGCTATGGCTACACCTTC

abundance: few
d_gene: TRBD1
j_gene: TRBJ1-6
v_gene: TRBV20-1
CDR3aa: CSARPNHRGQSYNSPLHF
CDR3nt: TGCAGTGCTAGACCGAACCACAGGGGGCAATCCTATAATTCACCCCTCCACTTT

abundance: few
d_gene: NA
j_gene: TRBJ2-5
v_gene: TRBV4-1
CDR3aa: CASSQGSASQETQYF
CDR3nt: TGCGCCAGCAGCCAAGGGTCCGCCAGTCAAGAGACCCAGTACTTC

abundance: many
d_gene: TRBD1
j_gene: TRBJ1-2
v_gene: TRBV18
CDR3aa: CASSPNPGQEASNYGYTF
CDR3nt: TGTGCCAGCTCACCCAACCCGGGACAGGAGGCAAGCAACTATGGCTACACCTTC

abundance: NA
d_gene: TRBD1
j_gene: TRBJ2-5
v_gene: TRBV4-2
CDR3aa: CASSAPGQGYETQYF
CDR3nt: TGTGCCAGCAGCGCGCCGGGACAGGGATATGAGACCCAGTACTTC

abundance: NA
d_gene: NA
j_gene: TRBJ2-7
v_gene: TRBV28
CDR3aa: CASSQPYEQYF
CDR3nt: TGTGCCAGCAGTCAACCCTACGAGCAGTACTTC

abundance: NA
d_gene: NA
j_gene: TRBJ2-1
v_gene: TRBV24-1
CDR3aa: CATSDSRVHNEQFF
CDR3nt: TGTGCCACCAGTGATTCTAGAGTCCACAATGAGCAGTTCTTC

abundance: many
d_gene: NA
j_gene: TRBJ1-5
v_gene: TRBV28
CDR3aa: CASSFDSNQPQHF
CDR3nt: TGTGCCAGCAGTTTTGATAGCAATCAGCCCCAGCATTTT

abundance: NA
d_gene: NA
j_gene: TRBJ1-6
v_gene: TRBV18
CDR3aa: CASSREGEESPLHF
CDR3nt: TGTGCCAGCTCACGCGAGGGGGAGGAATCACCCCTCCACTTT

abundance: few
d_gene: NA
j_gene: TRBJ1-4
v_gene: TRBV5-5
CDR3aa: CASSRPGAQNEKLFF
CDR3nt: TGTGCCAGCAGTAGGCCGGGGGCCCAGAACGAAAAACTTTTTTTT

abundance: few
d_gene: NA
j_gene: TRBJ1-3
v_gene: TRBV11-2
CDR3aa: CASSLDTGSGNTIYF
CDR3nt: TGTGCCAGCAGCTTAGATACAGGCTCTGGAAACACCATATATTTT

abundance: NA
d_gene: NA
j_gene: TRBJ2-3
v_gene: TRBV12-3/TRBV12-4
CDR3aa: CASSLRWAADTQYF
CDR3nt: TGTGCCAGCAGTTTAAGGTGGGCCGCAGATACGCAGTATTTT

abundance: NA
d_gene: NA
j_gene: TRBJ2-6
v_gene: TRBV18
CDR3aa: CASSPVIISSGANVLTF
CDR3nt: TGTGCCAGCTCACCCGTTATAATATCCTCTGGGGCCAACGTCCTGACTTTC

abundance: NA
d_gene: NA
j_gene: TRBJ1-5
v_gene: TRBV4-1
CDR3aa: CASSLEYDQPQHF
CDR3nt: TGCGCCAGCAGCCTAGAATACGATCAGCCCCAGCATTTT

abundance: medium-sized
d_gene: NA
j_gene: TRBJ2-2
v_gene: TRBV7-6
CDR3aa: CASSLAQNTGELFF
CDR3nt: TGTGCCAGCAGCTTAGCGCAGAACACCGGGGAGCTGTTTTTT